This T cell receptor beta chain was identified during a study of blood T cell repertoires in COVID-19 (TCRdb year 2020). The study in broad terms: Samples from collaborators originated in the United States, Italy and Spain and spanned both the acute and convalescent phases of COVID-19. The dataset comprised deeply sampled blood TCRbeta repertoires from subjects exposed to, actively infected with, or recovered from COVID-19. The material from the prospective study consisted of cDNA or gDNA derived from T cells, B-cell-depleted T cells, or PBMCs. The repertoires were released in a freely available public database meant as a resource for research on the immune response to SARS-CoV-2. Sample metadata almost always included a de-identified subject ID, COVID-19 status, age in years and sex. HLA class I and class II types, where available, came from metadata supplied by the sample provider rather than from assay-based typing. The samples were drawn from two sources: the first 160 participants of the ongoing ImmuneRACE study, and over 1,000 subjects contributed by 6 global collaborators.

The collaborating institutions used their own protocols to collect whole blood in K2EDTA tubes. Collaborator samples were shipped for TCRbeta analysis as frozen whole blood, isolated PBMCs, or DNA extracted from either sample type. Beyond this particular receptor, the publication reports: The quantity of clinical and demographic metadata differed by source and by participant and was supplied without curation.

With regard to this clone: It lacks a known antigen. Within one base of it there is no much larger clone, and no base qualities were kept.

TCRbeta CDR3 regions were amplified from genomic DNA using the immunoSEQ Assay, a bias-controlled multiplex PCR. On the authors' methods: The number of nucleated cells in each sample was estimated by amplification of reference gene primers within the assay. To quantify the absolute abundance of each unique TCRbeta CDR3 rearrangement, sequence reads were collapsed and filtered. For each sample, productive Simpson clonality was calculated by taking the square root of Simpson's diversity index across productive rearrangements. TCRdb took over this immuneACCESS table, retaining in-frame rearrangements with V and J assigned. Such tables are incomplete; in checked studies, under half of the missing clones stem from an unresolved V gene, and the remainder is unexplained. The D gene and trimming were derived from the DNA, and the V and J assignments and clone size from that table. The sample profile shows approximately 49,000 clones; 84% of them were found once. The ten top clones hold 1.6% of the sample.

Inclusive of the bounding cysteine and phenylalanine, the CDR3 is 16 residues long. The entry retains the CDR3 DNA only, 48 bases that are in frame from base 1. CDR1 and CDR2, per the germline V gene (reference sequence), are SEHNR and FQNEAQ. After removal of 1 base from V and 8 bases from J, the junction retains 8 bases not matched to a gene. Sequenced: peripheral blood. The chain links TRBV7-9 with TRBJ1-4; 9 junctional bases match TRBD1. The clonotype originates from a man aged 45 to 65 with acute or convalescent COVID-19. At the DNA level, the sequence is TGTGCCAGCAGCTTAGAGGGCGGGACAGGGAAGGAAAAACTGTTTTTT. This sequence encodes CASSLEGGTGKEKLFF.